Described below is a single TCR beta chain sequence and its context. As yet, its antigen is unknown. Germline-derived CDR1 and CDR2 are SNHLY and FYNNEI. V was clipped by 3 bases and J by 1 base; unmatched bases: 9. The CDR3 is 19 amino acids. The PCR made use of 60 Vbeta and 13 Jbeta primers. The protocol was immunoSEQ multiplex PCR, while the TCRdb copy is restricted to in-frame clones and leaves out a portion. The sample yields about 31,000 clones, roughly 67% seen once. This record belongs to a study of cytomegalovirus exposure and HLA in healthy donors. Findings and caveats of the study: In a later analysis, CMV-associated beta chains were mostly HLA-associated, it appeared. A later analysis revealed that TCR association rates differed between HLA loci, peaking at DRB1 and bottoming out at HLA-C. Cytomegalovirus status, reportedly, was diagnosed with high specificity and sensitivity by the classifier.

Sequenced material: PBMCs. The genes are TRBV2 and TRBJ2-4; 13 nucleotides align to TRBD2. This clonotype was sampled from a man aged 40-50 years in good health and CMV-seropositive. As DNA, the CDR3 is TGTGCCAGCAGTGATCCTCGACTAGCGGGGGGTCTGGCCAAAAACATTCAGTACTTC. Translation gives CASSDPRLAGGLAKNIQYF.